This T cell receptor beta chain was captured by sequencing in a study of blood T cell repertoires in COVID-19. Study-level background: The United States, Italy and Spain were the sources of the acute and convalescent COVID-19 samples. PBMCs, B-cell-depleted T cells, or T cells provided the cDNA or gDNA that made up the material.

This CDR3 has 13 residues. Trimming cost V 5 bases and J 5 bases; bases outside gene matches: 3. Germline-derived CDR1 and CDR2 are LNHDA and SQIVND (reference sequence). How the authors handled the data: Amplification of reference gene primers was used by the study to estimate nucleated cell counts. Assay: immunoSEQ multiplex PCR; the TCRdb copy retains only in-frame clones and omits some. For V, J and clone size, that table is used; D and trimming come from the DNA. Here the sample spans more than 95,000 clones, around four fifths being singletons. This clonotype was obtained from a human donor in a cohort sampled during active COVID-19. The chain employs TRBV19 and TRBJ2-7; 10 nucleotides line up with TRBD1. Input material: peripheral blood. CDR3 in amino acids: CASSETGGDEQYF. DNA for the CDR3: TGTGCCAGTAGTGAGACAGGGGGCGACGAGCAGTACTTC.